Shown below are 15 T cell receptor beta chains from a single sample sequenced in a study of blood T cells in healthy people across ages. The use of a sample-barcoded 5' primer and a J-beta primer mix characterized a second PCR of about 6 to 12 cycles. TCRdb re-called the 5' RACE reads through MiXCR, storing one row per CDR3 protein. Among 550,000 to 700,000 distinct CDR3 sequences listed, roughly a quarter were seen once. The sequenced sample consisted of blood. These receptors were taken from a woman between 65 and 79 years old in good health.

The chain recombines TRBV5-6 with TRBJ1-1; D ambiguous. The ends were cut back, 1 base at V and 9 bases at J, with 19 bases in the middle. Germline V lookup: CDR1 SGHDT, CDR2 YYEEEE. This CDR3 has 15 amino acids. In DNA form, the CDR3 reads TGTGCCAGCAGCTTGATATCTGGACTGCCTGGAAAAGCTTTCTTT. Translating gives CASSLISGLPGKAFF.

This clonotype showed up just a few times. The chain couples TRBV7-2 to TRBJ1-1, with unresolved D. This CDR3 is built from 13 residues. Germline CDR1 and CDR2: SGHTA and FQGNSA. With 3 bases removed from V and 2 bases from J, the gap between germline ends came to 7 bases. The CDR3 sequence is CASSLYENTEAFF. The CDR3 bases are TGTGCCAGCAGCTTGTACGAAAACACTGAAGCTTTCTTT.

The V and J genes are TRBV5-1 and TRBJ2-1, with a tentative D call TRBD1 (7 bases). The CDR3 totals 17 residues. Germline loops: CDR1 SGHRS, CDR2 YFSETQ. The V end lost 2 bases, the J end lost 3 bases, and 18 bases lay between the germline ends. The chain's CDR3 is CASSFFGRTGVYNEQFF. CDR3 nucleotide sequence: TGCGCCAGCAGCTTTTTTGGGAGGACAGGAGTCTACAATGAGCAGTTCTTC.

This clonotype was counted between two and nine times. The rearrangement links TRBV20-1 to TRBJ1-4; D might be TRBD1 (5 bases). Germline loops: CDR1 DFQATT, CDR2 SNEGSKA (reference sequence). This CDR3 is built from 16 residues. Trimming removed 3 bases at V and 13 bases at J, with 27 bases between. This CDR3 reads CSASGVRGHVAGGLFF. The DNA for the CDR3 is TGCAGTGCTAGTGGCGTTCGGGGCCACGTGGCTGGGGGACTGTTTTTT.

The CDR3 DNA is TGTGCCATTCGGGAGGCCTCAGGGGCAGACTATGGCTACACCTTC. Protein sequence: CAIREASGADYGYTF. The chain joins TRBV10-3 to TRBJ1-2; D may be TRBD1 (6 bases). V was cut by 9 bases and J by 3 bases, with 20 bases left in between. This CDR3 has 15 amino acids. The germline V gene encodes CDR1 ENHRY and CDR2 SYGVKD.

V and J are TRBV6-5 and TRBJ1-1, with TRBD1 identical over 10 bases. The V segment lost 2 bases and the J segment 4 bases; nucleotides outside the gene matches: 4. CDR1 is MNHEY and CDR2 is SVGAGI in the germline V gene. This CDR3 has 15 amino acids. DNA of the CDR3: TGTGCCAGCAGTTACGCTCGGACAGGGGGCACTGAAGCTTTCTTT. Its protein product is CASSYARTGGTEAFF.

This sequence joins TRBV12-3 or TRBV12-4 and TRBJ2-2; 10 bases map to TRBD1. There are 15 residues in the CDR3. Losses at the gene ends were 6 bases for V and 6 bases for J; bases not matched to a gene: 7. CDR3 loop: CASSPGQGRSGELFF. DNA for the CDR3: TGTGCCAGCAGCCCGGGACAGGGGAGGTCCGGGGAGCTGTTTTTT.

This clonotype was seen just once. This rearrangement joins TRBV5-1 to TRBJ2-1; no reliable D call. Germline CDR1 SGHRS, CDR2 YFSETQ. CDR3 length: 15 residues. Trimming took off 0 bases at V and 13 bases at J, with 20 bases between the two ends. The DNA of the CDR3 is TGCGCCAGCAGCTTGGGGGCAGGCCTCCGACCGAAACAGTTCTTC. This sequence encodes CASSLGAGLRPKQFF.

Ten or more counts support this clonotype. The rearrangement joins TRBV11-1 to TRBJ2-7; D possibly matches TRBD1 or TRBD2 (5 bases each). CDR1 SGHAT and CDR2 FQDESV come from the germline V gene (reference sequence). Trimming took off 5 bases at V and 2 bases at J, with 16 bases between the two ends. The CDR3 loop spans 15 amino acids. Written as DNA, the CDR3 is TGTGCCAGCAGCCACATAGACCGAGGGGCCTACGAGCAGTACTTC. This encodes CASSHIDRGAYEQYF.

This chain joins TRBV29-1 and TRBJ1-2; possibly TRBD1 for D (6 bases). This CDR3 spans 13 amino acids. Germline CDR1 reads SQVTM; CDR2 reads ANQGSEA. Trimming shortened V by 0 bases and J by 10 bases, and 15 bases separated the two germline ends. In DNA, the CDR3 is TGCAGCGTTGAAGATGGGGGCGCCGTCTCCTACACCTTC. The encoded protein is CSVEDGGAVSYTF.

V and J are TRBV18 and TRBJ1-2; D perhaps matches TRBD1 (5 bases). The V gene's germline CDR1 is KGHSH and CDR2 LQKENI. CDR3 length equals 16 residues. V lost 4 bases and J lost 6, with 21 bases in between. Here the CDR3 DNA reads TGTGCCAGCTCACTTAATCAGATAAAACAGGAGGATGGCTACACCTTC. Its protein is CASSLNQIKQEDGYTF.

This chain links TRBV12-3 or TRBV12-4 with TRBJ2-1; the match to TRBD1 covers 7 bases. The CDR3 sequence is 15 residues long. V trimming: 6 bases; J trimming: 4 bases; junction bases outside the gene matches: 9. The CDR3 DNA sequence: TGTGCCAGCAGCGTACAGGGGTCTTTTTACAATGAGCAGTTCTTC. This translates into CASSVQGSFYNEQFF.

The CDR3 DNA is TGTGCCAGCAGTGAAGCGGGGGACCAGTACTTC. This gives the protein CASSEAGDQYF. J is TRBJ2-5 and V is TRBV6-1; perhaps D is TRBD1 or TRBD2 (5 bases each). This CDR3 is built from 11 residues. Trimming shortened V by 0 bases and J by 10 bases, and 6 bases separated the two germline ends. Germline loops: CDR1 MNHNS, CDR2 SASEGT.

The chain links TRBV7-6 to TRBJ2-3; 10 bases are shared with TRBD2. The trim removed 5 bases at V and 2 bases at J, leaving 7 bases unmatched. Germline V gene sequence: CDR1 SGHVS, CDR2 FNYEAQ. The CDR3 runs to 16 residues. The CDR3 reads CASSPGTSALTDTQYF. CDR3 nucleotides: TGTGCCAGCAGCCCCGGGACTAGCGCCCTCACAGATACGCAGTATTTT.

This clonotype was found many times. This chain joins TRBV6-5 and TRBJ2-7; D not certain. This CDR3 contains 12 residues. V was trimmed by 4 bases and J by 3 bases, leaving 7 bases between them. In germline, CDR1 is MNHEY, CDR2 SVGAGI. This CDR3 reads CASSSHYYEQYF. In DNA, the CDR3 is TGTGCCAGCAGTTCCCACTACTACGAGCAGTACTTC.